This TCR beta chain is drawn from a study of T cell repertoires in cytomegalovirus infection (dated by TCRdb to the late 2010s). For the study in its entirety: The HLA type of each donor mattered for the analysis, because public TCR beta signatures pointed to carriage of CMV infection along with the matching HLA type. Broad study findings and their caveats: The ex vivo response was dominated by HLA-C-restricted CMV-specific TCR beta clonotypes, which also provided the single most frequent clonotype in two of eight donors. In both this cohort and an independent cohort of 352 donors, the cumulative frequency of public TCR beta family members distinguished carriers of CMV infection plus the relevant HLA type.

V drops 3 bases and J drops 2 bases, leaving 11 bases in between. Inclusive of the bounding cysteine and phenylalanine, the CDR3 is 14 residues long. The read is trimmed to its CDR3 DNA, 42 bases read in frame from base 1. Via the germline V gene (reference sequence), CDR1 is SGHKS and CDR2 YYEKEE. This clonotype was found many times. Which antigen it targets is not known. Base qualities are not recorded, but no much larger clone differs from it by a single base. For sequencing, an Illumina HiSeq 1500 was employed. Using fastp trimming at Q25 and MiXCR clonotype assembly, TCRdb reanalyzed the public sequencing data and kept in-frame beta chains. Rows matching on CDR3 protein sequence are summarized as one entry with the most common DNA and genes. In this sample the table shows 210,000 or so distinct CDR3 sequences, about 7% of which occur a single time. The ten top clones hold roughly 6% of the sample.

The sequencing sample was made of PBMCs. Here the chain combines TRBV5-5 and TRBJ1-1; TRBD1 is a possible D gene, resting on 5 matching bases. This TCR derives from a human donor in good health (CMV status not recorded). Some clones in this sample may be carry-over from other donors' samples. The DNA is TGTGCCAGCAGCTCTTTTACAGGAAACACTGAAGCTTTCTTT. This codes for CASSSFTGNTEAFF.